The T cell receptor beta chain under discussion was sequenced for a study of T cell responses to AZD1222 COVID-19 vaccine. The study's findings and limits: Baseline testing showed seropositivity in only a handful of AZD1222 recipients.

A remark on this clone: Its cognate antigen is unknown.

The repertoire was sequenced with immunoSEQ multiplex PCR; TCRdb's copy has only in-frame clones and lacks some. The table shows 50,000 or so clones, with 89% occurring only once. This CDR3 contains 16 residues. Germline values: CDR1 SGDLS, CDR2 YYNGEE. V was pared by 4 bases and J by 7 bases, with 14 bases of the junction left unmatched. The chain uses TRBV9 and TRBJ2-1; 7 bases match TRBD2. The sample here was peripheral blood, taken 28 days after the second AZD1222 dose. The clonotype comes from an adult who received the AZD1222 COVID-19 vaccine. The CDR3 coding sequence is TGTGCCAGCAGCCCCGGGAGCGGGATCGGTGGGAATGAGCAGTTCTTC. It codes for CASSPGSGIGGNEQFF.